Listed below are T cell receptor beta chains from one sample, sequenced in a study of PD-1 blockade in classical Hodgkin lymphoma. This table comes from immunoSEQ multiplex PCR, and its TCRdb copy is limited to in-frame clones, with some not included. This table has over 70,000 clones, around nine tenths appearing once. Material: peripheral blood mononuclear cells (PBMCs), obtained before the fourth cycle of nivolumab. These receptor sequences come from a human donor with classical Hodgkin lymphoma. Each CDR3 is given with its conserved first and last residue. The D gene is left open where the match is weak. The listing skips clone size in some rows; elsewhere it reads once, few, many or a size class.

clone_size,v_call,j_call,d_call,cdr3_aa,cdr3_nt
-,TRBV19,TRBJ2-7,-,CASRGGREQYF,TGTGCCAGTAGGGGGGGCCGGGAGCAGTACTTC
-,TRBV6-5,TRBJ1-5,-,CASSSAAAGNQPQHF,TGTGCCAGCAGTTCCGCGGCGGCGGGCAATCAGCCCCAGCATTTT
-,TRBV13,TRBJ2-7,TRBD1,CASSLVADRGRYEQYF,TGTGCCAGCAGCTTAGTAGCGGACAGGGGTCGCTACGAGCAGTACTTC
-,TRBV6-1,TRBJ1-2,-,CASNPGQALNYGYTF,TGTGCCAGCAACCCCGGGCAGGCCCTTAACTATGGCTACACCTTC
-,TRBV4-1,TRBJ2-3,-,CASSQDRLWDTLTDTQYF,TGCGCCAGCAGCCAAGATAGACTTTGGGACACCCTCACAGATACGCAGTATTTT
-,TRBV2,TRBJ1-2,-,CASSDGGQFYGYTF,TGTGCCAGCAGCGATGGAGGACAGTTCTATGGCTACACCTTC
-,TRBV2,TRBJ1-1,-,CASSERSSWENTEAFF,TGTGCCAGCAGTGAAAGGTCTAGTTGGGAGAACACTGAAGCTTTCTTT
-,TRBV11-1,TRBJ1-1,-,CASSFTDSRDEAFF,TGTGCCAGCAGCTTCACAGACAGCCGTGACGAAGCTTTCTTT
once,TRBV5-1,TRBJ2-3,-,CASSLDYTDTQYF,TGCGCCAGCAGCTTAGACTACACAGATACGCAGTATTTT
-,TRBV19,TRBJ1-6,-,CASSIGQRNSPLHF,TGTGCCAGTAGTATCGGCCAGCGGAATTCACCCCTCCACTTT
-,TRBV9,TRBJ1-1,-,CASSVSRGLNTEAFF,TGTGCCAGCAGCGTCTCCAGGGGATTGAATACTGAAGCTTTCTTT
-,TRBV29-1,TRBJ2-3,-,CSVPEGGGGTDTQYF,TGCAGCGTCCCCGAGGGTGGGGGCGGCACAGATACGCAGTATTTT
-,TRBV27,TRBJ2-7,TRBD1,CAVGGLWEQYF,TGTGCCGTAGGGGGCCTGTGGGAGCAGTACTTC
-,TRBV19,TRBJ2-7,-,CASSFGVGATSSF,-
few,TRBV18,TRBJ1-1,TRBD1,CASSANGQENTEAFF,TGTGCCAGCTCAGCCAACGGACAGGAAAACACTGAAGCTTTCTTT
-,TRBV2,TRBJ2-7,TRBD1,CASKDRGGTYEQYF,TGTGCCAGCAAGGACAGGGGAGGAACCTACGAGCAGTACTTC
-,TRBV30,TRBJ2-7,TRBD2,CAWDSGGRSEQYF,TGTGCCTGGGATAGCGGGGGACGGTCCGAGCAGTACTTC
once,TRBV7-8,TRBJ2-7,-,CASSERGTYEQYF,TGTGCCAGCAGCGAAAGGGGAACCTACGAGCAGTACTTC
-,TRBV30,TRBJ2-7,-,CAWSVGTIEYF,TGTGCCTGGAGTGTTGGGACAATCGAGTACTTC
few,TRBV4-3,TRBJ1-6,-,CASSQDFRGSPLHF,TGCGCCAGCAGCCAAGATTTTCGGGGTTCACCCCTCCACTTT
-,TRBV7-9,TRBJ2-7,-,CASSLGSYEQYF,TGTGCCAGCAGCTTAGGATCCTACGAGCAGTACTTC
-,TRBV27,TRBJ2-5,TRBD1,CASSLRPRGLETQYF,TGTGCCAGCAGTTTAAGGCCCAGGGGGCTTGAGACCCAGTACTTC
-,TRBV28,TRBJ2-1,TRBD1,CASSHDRAWGNEQFF,TGTGCCAGCAGTCATGACAGGGCCTGGGGGAATGAGCAGTTCTTC
-,TRBV20-1,TRBJ2-5,-,CSGGVMGTQYF,TGCAGTGGGGGAGTAATGGGGACCCAGTACTTC
once,TRBV4-3,TRBJ1-2,-,CASSQGPKEINYGYTF,TGCGCCAGCAGCCAAGGGCCGAAGGAAATCAACTATGGCTACACCTTC
-,TRBV7-2,TRBJ2-7,TRBD2,CASSLSGGLTYEQYF,TGTGCCAGCAGCTTAAGCGGGGGCCTGACCTACGAGCAGTACTTC
once,TRBV18,TRBJ2-7,TRBD1,CASSPRRDRGYEQYF,TGTGCCAGCTCACCTCGCCGGGACAGGGGTTACGAGCAGTACTTC
once,TRBV10-2,TRBJ2-7,-,CASSPGSAGSSYEQYF,TGCGCCAGCTCACCTGGCTCGGCGGGGAGCTCCTACGAGCAGTACTTC
-,TRBV19,TRBJ1-6,-,CASRQVLGKREPLHF,TGTGCCAGTAGACAGGTATTGGGCAAAAGGGAACCCCTCCACTTT
few,TRBV19,TRBJ1-5,-,CASSIGLGVSQPQHF,TGTGCCAGTAGTATAGGTCTGGGGGTGAGCCAGCCCCAGCATTTT
once,TRBV7-9,TRBJ1-2,-,CASSLIMQGSGYTF,TGTGCCAGCAGCTTAATAATGCAGGGAAGTGGCTACACCTTC